A single sample gave rise to the 10 T cell receptor beta chains below, sequenced in a study of T cells in Graves' hyperthyroidism and ophthalmopathy. RNA transcripts provided the source from which TCR beta CDR3 regions were amplified. First-round RT-PCR of the TCR CDR3 relied on the HTBI primer set. TCRdb re-analysed the multiplex PCR reads in MiXCR, keeping a single row per CDR3 protein. The data show about 600,000 distinct CDR3 sequences, 14% seen once. Sequenced input: blood. Receptor source: a woman younger than 35 with Graves' ophthalmopathy.

This clonotype was observed at least ten times. The genes are TRBV6-6 and TRBJ2-6, with 10 bases identical to TRBD1. The CDR3 covers 17 residues. Unmatched junction bases numbered 1, after V lost 1 base and J lost 1 base. Germline V gene data show CDR1 as MNHNY and CDR2 as SVGAGI (reference sequence). The CDR3 protein is CASSYLDRGSGANVLTF. In DNA, the CDR3 is TGTGCCAGCAGTTACTTGGACAGGGGGTCTGGGGCCAACGTCCTGACTTTC.

This clonotype appeared many times. This sequence joins TRBV6-5 and TRBJ1-2, with D possibly TRBD1 on 6 matching bases. The V end lost 0 bases, the J end lost 1 base, and 12 bases lay between the germline ends. This CDR3 has 16 residues. Germline V gives CDR1 MNHEY, CDR2 SVGAGI. The CDR3 reads CASSYSGAADNYGYTF. In DNA form, the CDR3 reads TGTGCCAGCAGTTACTCGGGGGCGGCAGATAACTATGGCTACACCTTC.

This clonotype turned up a few times. The V and J genes are TRBV29-1 and TRBJ2-6; D unresolved. The germline V and J ends were trimmed by 5 bases and 1 base, with 6 bases remaining between them. The CDR3 is 13 residues long. The germline CDR1 and CDR2 sequences are SQVTM and ANQGSEA. The CDR3 DNA is TGCAGCGTTCAGGCTTCTGGGGCCAACGTCCTGACTTTC. Its translation is CSVQASGANVLTF.

This sequence joins TRBV30 and TRBJ2-7, with TRBD1 as a possible D gene (5 bases). The CDR3 covers 11 residues. Germline V gene lookup returns CDR1 GTSNPN and CDR2 SVGIG (reference sequence). V lost 5 bases, J lost 7 bases, and 12 bases lay in between. CDR3 sequence: CAWVQGLEQYF. The CDR3 DNA sequence: TGTGCCTGGGTGCAGGGTCTGGAGCAGTACTTC.

The table lists this clonotype with a count of one. V usage is TRBV11-2 and J usage is TRBJ2-2; 7 nucleotides match TRBD2. Germline-derived CDR1 and CDR2 are SGHAT and FQNNGV. This CDR3 is built from 14 residues. Losses at the gene ends were 4 bases for V and 4 bases for J; bases not matched to a gene: 3. The CDR3 coding sequence is TGTGCCAGCAGCTCCCGGGAGGCCACCGGGGAGCTGTTTTTT. Its translation: CASSSREATGELFF.

In its sample, this clonotype was seen many times. The rearrangement joins TRBV27 to TRBJ1-5; 7 nucleotides agree with TRBD1. V shed 6 bases, J shed 0 bases, and the junction held 5 bases outside the gene matches. This CDR3 comprises 15 residues. CDR1 MNHEY and CDR2 SMNVEV come from the germline V gene (reference sequence). The CDR3 region is CASRKGTASNQPQHF. Here the CDR3 DNA reads TGTGCCAGCAGAAAAGGGACAGCTAGCAATCAGCCCCAGCATTTT.

This clonotype showed up many times. The chain combines TRBV2 with TRBJ1-2, with 7 bases fitting TRBD1. CDR1 and CDR2 (germline): SNHLY, FYNNEI. CDR3 length equals 17 residues. The trim removed 1 base at V and 7 bases at J, leaving 15 bases unmatched. The CDR3 DNA is TGTGCCAGCAGTGAAGGACAGGGAGGCGTATGGCCCTCTGGCTACACCTTC. This codes for CASSEGQGGVWPSGYTF.

This clonotype was detected only a few times. V usage is TRBV19 and J usage is TRBJ1-1; D gene unclear. The length of the CDR3 is 13 residues. Looked up from germline, CDR1 is LNHDA and CDR2 is SQIVND (reference sequence). V was pared by 4 bases and J by 1 base, with 7 bases between. In DNA, the CDR3 is TGTGCCAGTAGTAGCCAGACGAACACTGAAGCTTTCTTT. Protein: CASSSQTNTEAFF.

This clonotype was detected many times. This rearrangement joins TRBV11-1 to TRBJ1-6, with D possibly TRBD1 on 6 matching bases. The germline CDR1 and CDR2 sequences are SGHAT and FQDESV (reference sequence). The CDR3 has 15 residues. V was trimmed by 5 bases and J by 9 bases, leaving 17 bases between them. CDR3 DNA: TGTGCCAGCAGCCCGACAGGACGGGGGACTTCACCCCTCCACTTT. This encodes CASSPTGRGTSPLHF. Together with reference TRBV11-1 and TRBJ1-6, the CDR3 gives the full variable domain: EAEVAQSPRYKITEKSQAVAFWCDPISGHATLYWYRQILGQGPELLVQFQDESVVDDSQLPKDRFSAERLKGVDSTLKIQPAELGDSAMYLCASSPTGRGTSPLHFGNGTRLTVT.

Many counts were recorded for this clonotype. The chain has TRBV20-1 and TRBJ2-7; D is uncertain. CDR1 is DFQATT, CDR2 SNEGSKA, per germline (reference sequence). This CDR3 comprises 13 residues. V was clipped by 1 base and J by 3 bases, with 10 bases between them. The CDR3: CSARGDPYYEQYF. DNA for the CDR3: TGCAGTGCTAGAGGAGACCCCTACTACGAGCAGTACTTC.